This entry features one T cell receptor (beta chain) sequence. Germline trimming cut 2 bases from V and 4 bases from J; bases unmatched to any gene: 12. CDR3 length: 17 residues. From germline, CDR1 is MDHEN and CDR2 SYDVKM. The data are from a study of regulatory T cells in long-lasting Graves disease. Through Arm-PCR of CDR3 regions and iRepertoire HTBI primers, TCR beta libraries were built. Each CDR3 protein is one row after TCRdb ran MiXCR on the multiplex PCR reads. Among roughly 430,000 distinct CDR3 sequences listed, 20% to 25% were seen once. Time point here: persistent/refractory GD, antithyroid drugs over 5 years with positive TRAb. TCR sequences were obtained from RNA taken from PBMCs.

The chain links TRBV28 to TRBJ2-3; 7 nucleotides agree with TRBD2. This sequence originates from a female donor with Graves disease. Here the sequenced sample was peripheral blood mononuclear cells (PBMCs), taken when the disease was refractory, from a patient treated with antithyroid drugs. The CDR3 sequence is CASSLPRGTISPDTQYF. In DNA, the CDR3 is TGTGCCAGCAGTTTACCGCGCGGGACTATCTCTCCAGATACGCAGTATTTT. Using reference TRBV28 and TRBJ2-3 for the parts outside the CDR3, the full variable domain is DVKVTQSSRYLVKRTGEKVFLECVQDMDHENMFWYRQDPGLGLRLIYFSYDVKMKEKGDIPEGYSVSREKKERFSLILESASTNQTSMYLCASSLPRGTISPDTQYFGPGTRLTVL.